Below, 21 T cell receptor beta chains from the same sample are listed, as sequenced in a study of neurological immune-mediated disorders. One entry per CDR3 protein, called by TCRdb with MiXCR from the 5' RACE reads. Among tens of thousands of distinct CDR3 sequences listed, 9.5% to 12% were seen once. Time point given: longitudinal time-point 1 (baseline). Source material: PBMCs. The receptors here all came from a male donor with HTLV-1-associated myelopathy (HAM/TSP).

This clonotype came up many times. This chain links TRBV3-1 with TRBJ2-6; TRBD1 agrees at 9 bases. After removal of 4 bases from V and 11 bases from J, the junction contained 9 bases not matched to a gene. CDR3 length: 15 residues. Germline V gene lookup returns CDR1 LGHDT and CDR2 YNNKEL (reference sequence). The chain's CDR3 is CASSLRDRVVHVLTF. As DNA, the CDR3 is TGTGCCAGCAGCCTCCGGGACAGGGTGGTTCACGTCCTGACTTTC.

Concerning this clonotype: A much larger clone sits a single nucleotide away, making a read error possible. The CDR3 sequence: CASTAGHERYF. The CDR3 DNA is TGTGCCAGCACCGCCGGGCACGAGCGGTACTTC. This chain uses TRBV6-5 with TRBJ2-7; D remains ambiguous. The germline gives CDR1 MNHEY, CDR2 SVGAGI. The CDR3 consists of 11 residues.

The table lists this clonotype with many counts. CDR3 nucleotides: TGTGCCAGCAGCCCCCAGAGGGTAGGCCCTCAAGAGACCCAGTACTTC. Translating it yields CASSPQRVGPQETQYF. The chain links TRBV5-4 to TRBJ2-5; tentative D call: TRBD2 (5 bases). Germline CDR1 reads SGHNT; CDR2 reads YYREEE (reference sequence). V was cut by 4 bases and J by 2 bases, with 18 bases left in between. The CDR3 is 16 residues long.

This clonotype was observed many times. The chain combines TRBV5-1 with TRBJ2-7; a weak D match, TRBD1 (6 bases). V was cut by 0 bases and J by 7 bases, with 11 bases left in between. CDR3 length: 13 amino acids. CDR1 is SGHRS, CDR2 YFSETQ, per germline. The CDR3 spells CASSLAGAPEQYF. The CDR3 region has the DNA TGCGCCAGCAGCTTGGCAGGGGCCCCAGAGCAGTACTTC.

This clonotype has at least ten counts. V gene TRBV5-1 combines with J gene TRBJ2-5; 7 positions agree with TRBD2. J lost 4 bases, V lost 0 bases, and 3 bases had no gene match. The germline CDR1 and CDR2 sequences are SGHRS and YFSETQ. The CDR3 extends over 14 amino acids. The CDR3 here is CASSLATSTETQYF. The CDR3 DNA reads TGCGCCAGCAGCTTGGCGACTAGCACAGAGACCCAGTACTTC.

About this clonotype: Being one base from a much bigger clone, this may be a read error. This sequence joins TRBV7-2 and TRBJ1-4; D is unclear. The CDR3 consists of 15 residues. V gave up 0 bases and J gave up 8 bases, with 13 bases separating them. CDR1 is SGHTA, CDR2 FQGNSA, per germline. The CDR3 protein is CASSLALGQDEKLFF. CDR3 DNA: TGTGCCAGCAGCTTAGCGTTGGGTCAAGACGAAAAACTGTTTTTT.

This clonotype occurred many times. V usage is TRBV29-1 and J usage is TRBJ2-5, with D perhaps TRBD1 (7 bases). The CDR3 is 14 residues long. Looked up from germline, CDR1 is SQVTM and CDR2 is ANQGSEA. V lost 6 bases and J lost 1, with 15 bases in between. The CDR3 DNA reads as TGCAGCGTCGGGGGACAGTCACTCCAAGAGACCCAGTACTTC. Protein: CSVGGQSLQETQYF.

The sample holds many counts of this clonotype. This rearrangement joins TRBV5-1 to TRBJ2-3; either TRBD1 or TRBD2 may supply D (6 bases each). Germline values: CDR1 SGHRS, CDR2 YFSETQ. The CDR3 sequence is 13 residues long. The V gene lost 7 bases and the J gene lost 5 bases, with 14 bases spanning the gap. The CDR3 bases are TGCGCCAGCGGAAGGGGGGCCCTAGATACGCAGTATTTT. This gives the protein CASGRGALDTQYF. Full variable domain (rest looked up from reference TRBV5-1 and TRBJ2-3): KAGVTQTPRYLIKTRGQQVTLSCSPISGHRSVSWYQQTPGQGLQFLFEYFSETQRNKGNFPGRFSGRQFSNSRSEMNVSTLELGDSALYLCASGRGALDTQYFGPGTRLTVL.

This clonotype was recorded at least ten times. The CDR3 DNA sequence: TGTGCCAGCAGCGTAGATCCAGCGGCCACCTACAATGAGCAGTTCTTC. Amino acids: CASSVDPAATYNEQFF. This chain joins TRBV9 and TRBJ2-1, with TRBD2 as a possible D gene (5 bases). Germline CDR1 is SGDLS and CDR2 is YYNGEE. CDR3 length equals 16 residues. V was trimmed by 0 bases and J by 2 bases, leaving 12 bases between them.

This clonotype was seen ten or more times. The chain uses TRBV20-1 and TRBJ2-1; 10 bases line up with TRBD2. This CDR3 is built from 16 residues. V dropped 0 bases and J dropped 4; count of bases not matched to a gene: 6. The germline CDR1 and CDR2 sequences are DFQATT and SNEGSKA (reference sequence). The CDR3 is CSARDPRSGGYNEQFF. The CDR3 region has the DNA TGCAGTGCTAGAGATCCCCGTAGCGGGGGGTACAATGAGCAGTTCTTC.

This clonotype was counted at least ten times. V is TRBV20-1 and J is TRBJ2-1, with D unresolved. Germline V gene lookup returns CDR1 DFQATT and CDR2 SNEGSKA (reference sequence). V was pared by 6 bases and J by 1 base, with 13 bases between. The CDR3 runs 14 residues. The CDR3 loop reads CSAFLAESYNEQFF. CDR3 DNA: TGCAGTGCCTTCTTGGCAGAGTCCTACAATGAGCAGTTCTTC.

This clonotype was seen ten or more times. CDR3 sequence (DNA): TGTGCCAGCAGTAACAGACAGGTGGGGACTGAAGCTTTCTTT. It is translated as CASSNRQVGTEAFF. This rearrangement joins TRBV6-2 or TRBV6-3 to TRBJ1-1; D may be TRBD1 (6 bases). V lost 5 bases and J 5 bases, leaving 15 bases between the germline ends. Germline CDR1 reads MNHEY; CDR2 reads SVGEGT. This CDR3 spans 14 amino acids.

This clonotype was counted only a few times. V usage is TRBV19 and J usage is TRBJ1-5, with D perhaps TRBD1 (5 bases). Between the trimmed V and J ends, which lost 2 bases and 1 base, there was a span of 6 bases. Germline lookup yields CDR1 LNHDA and CDR2 SQIVND (reference sequence). CDR3 length: 14 amino acids. The CDR3 is CASSITGSNQPQHF. In DNA form, the CDR3 reads TGTGCCAGTAGTATAACAGGAAGCAATCAGCCCCAGCATTTT.

At least ten counts were recorded for this clonotype. This chain uses TRBV20-1 with TRBJ1-2, with 9 positions matching TRBD1. The CDR3 extends over 14 amino acids. The germline CDR1 and CDR2 sequences are DFQATT and SNEGSKA (reference sequence). The ends lost 6 bases at V and 2 bases at J; junction bases unmatched: 7. CDR3 sequence: CSAEGQGRNYGYTF. In DNA form, the CDR3 reads TGCAGTGCAGAGGGACAGGGTCGGAACTATGGCTACACCTTC.

This clonotype was seen many times. V and J are TRBV4-3 and TRBJ2-3, with D maybe TRBD1 (6 bases). From germline, CDR1 is LGHNA and CDR2 YSLEER. The V end was cut by 2 bases, the J end by 5 bases, with 14 bases between. The CDR3 has 15 amino acids. CDR3 DNA sequence: TGCGCCAGCAGCCAATTGGGGGCTCGGGAAGATACGCAGTATTTT. Encoded protein: CASSQLGAREDTQYF.

This clonotype was seen a handful of times. The rearrangement joins TRBV20-1 to TRBJ1-1; D is ambiguous. V was shortened by 3 bases and J by 1 base, with 15 bases between the two germline ends. The germline V gene has CDR1 DFQATT and CDR2 SNEGSKA (reference sequence). The CDR3 has 15 amino acids. CDR3 nucleotide sequence: TGCAGTGCTAGTTGGAGGAATGTCAGGAACACTGAAGCTTTCTTT. The encoded protein is CSASWRNVRNTEAFF.

This clonotype was picked up many times. The V and J genes are TRBV6-2 or TRBV6-3 and TRBJ2-3; tentative D call: TRBD2 (6 bases). The germline CDR1 and CDR2 sequences are MNHEY and SVGEGT. Trimming shortened V by 2 bases and J by 2 bases, and 14 bases separated the two germline ends. This CDR3 comprises 16 residues. The CDR3 spells CASSYAGGAVTDTQYF. CDR3 in DNA: TGTGCCAGCAGTTACGCAGGCGGGGCCGTCACAGATACGCAGTATTTT.

This clonotype appeared many times. V is TRBV20-1 and J is TRBJ2-5; D is unresolved. Germline V gene sequence: CDR1 DFQATT, CDR2 SNEGSKA (reference sequence). This CDR3 spans 11 amino acids. Between the trimmed V and J ends, which lost 5 bases and 9 bases, there was a span of 13 bases. The CDR3, as DNA: TGCAGTGCTGTACAGTTTAGGTCCCAGTACTTC. It specifies CSAVQFRSQYF.

This chain joins TRBV5-1 and TRBJ1-2, with D unclear. Per the germline V gene, CDR1 is SGHRS and CDR2 is YFSETQ. The CDR3 spans 13 residues. Trimming took 0 bases from V and 4 from J, leaving 7 bases between them. CDR3: CASSLEQTYGYTF. The CDR3 nucleotides are TGCGCCAGCAGCTTGGAACAGACCTATGGCTACACCTTC.

There are many counts of this clonotype. The V and J genes are TRBV18 and TRBJ1-2, with a weak D call TRBD1 (6 bases). In germline, CDR1 is KGHSH, CDR2 LQKENI. The V gene lost 2 bases and the J gene lost 6 bases, with 13 bases spanning the gap. CDR3 size: 14 residues. In DNA form, the CDR3 reads TGTGCCAGCTCACCAGGGACAAACGAGAATGGCTACACCTTC. Amino acid sequence: CASSPGTNENGYTF.

This clonotype was detected many times. The chain links TRBV7-2 to TRBJ1-4, with 9 nucleotides matching TRBD1. Germline CDR1 reads SGHTA; CDR2 reads FQGNSA. This CDR3 spans 16 amino acids. Trimming cost V 2 bases and J 7 bases; bases outside gene matches: 8. In DNA, the CDR3 is TGTGCCAGCAGCTTAAACCCGCGGGACAGGGCTGAAAAACTGTTTTTT. Translation: CASSLNPRDRAEKLFF.